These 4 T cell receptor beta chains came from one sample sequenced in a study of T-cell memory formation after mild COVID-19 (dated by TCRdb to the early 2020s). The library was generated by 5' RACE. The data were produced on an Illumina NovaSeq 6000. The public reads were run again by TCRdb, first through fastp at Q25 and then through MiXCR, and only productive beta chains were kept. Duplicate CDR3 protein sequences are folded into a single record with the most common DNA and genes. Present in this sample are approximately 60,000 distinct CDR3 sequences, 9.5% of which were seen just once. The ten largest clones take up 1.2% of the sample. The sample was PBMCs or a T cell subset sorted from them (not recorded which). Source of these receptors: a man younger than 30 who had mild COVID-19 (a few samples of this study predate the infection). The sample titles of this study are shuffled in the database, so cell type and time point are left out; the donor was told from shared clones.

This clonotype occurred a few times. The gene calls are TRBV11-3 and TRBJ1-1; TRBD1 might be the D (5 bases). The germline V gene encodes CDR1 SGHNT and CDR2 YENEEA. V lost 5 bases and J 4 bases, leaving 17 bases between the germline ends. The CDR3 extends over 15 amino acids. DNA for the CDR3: TGTGCCAGCAGCCCGGGCGCAGGGTTACCCACTGAAGCTTTCTTT. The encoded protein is CASSPGAGLPTEAFF.

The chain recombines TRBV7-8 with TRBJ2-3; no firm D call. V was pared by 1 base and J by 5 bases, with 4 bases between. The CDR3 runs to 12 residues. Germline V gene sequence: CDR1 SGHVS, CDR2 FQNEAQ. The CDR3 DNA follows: TGTGCCAGCAGCTTAGGACTAGATACGCAGTATTTT. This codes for CASSLGLDTQYF.

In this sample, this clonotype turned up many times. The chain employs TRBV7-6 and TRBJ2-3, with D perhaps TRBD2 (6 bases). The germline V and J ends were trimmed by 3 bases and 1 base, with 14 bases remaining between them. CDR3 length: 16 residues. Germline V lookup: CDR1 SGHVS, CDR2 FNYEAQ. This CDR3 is CASSFGGAGRTDTQYF. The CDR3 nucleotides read TGTGCCAGCAGCTTTGGGGGAGCGGGCCGCACAGATACGCAGTATTTT.

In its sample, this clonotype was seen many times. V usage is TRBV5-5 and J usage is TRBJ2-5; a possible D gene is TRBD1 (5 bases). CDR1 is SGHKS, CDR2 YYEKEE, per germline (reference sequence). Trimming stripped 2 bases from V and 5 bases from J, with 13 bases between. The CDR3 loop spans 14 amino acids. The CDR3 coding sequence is TGTGCCAGCAGCTTTAGAGGTCCAGGGGAGACCCAGTACTTC. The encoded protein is CASSFRGPGETQYF.